This T cell receptor beta chain was captured by sequencing in a study of PD-L1 blockade in urothelial cancer. General study points: Pretreatment clonality of the blood TCR repertoire below the median was predictive of superior survival.

Germline V gene data show CDR1 as SEHNR and CDR2 as FQNEAQ (reference sequence). The ends were cut back, 2 bases at V and 3 bases at J, with 13 bases in the middle. This CDR3 is 16 amino acids long. For this clone: The antigen is unknown.

Into every PCR, synthetic TCR analog templates were spiked. Sequencing was performed with immunoSEQ multiplex PCR; in TCRdb, only in-frame clones are kept and a portion is missing. The sample lists tens of thousands of clones, 88% occurring once. Time point indicated: peripheral blood 6 weeks after treatment start. Sample: PBMCs, taken around atezolizumab (anti-PD-L1) treatment. The TCR sequence derives from a man in his 60s with urothelial cancer. This chain connects TRBV7-9 to TRBJ2-2, with D possibly being TRBD2 (5 bases). CDR3 amino acids: CASSLFRYSDTGELFF. CDR3 bases: TGTGCCAGCAGCTTATTTAGGTATAGCGACACCGGGGAGCTGTTTTTT. Full variable domain (rest looked up from reference TRBV7-9 and TRBJ2-2): DTGVSQNPRHKITKRGQNVTFRCDPISEHNRLYWYRQTLGQGPEFLTYFQNEAQLEKSRLLSDRFSAERPKGSFSTLEIQRTEQGDSAMYLCASSLFRYSDTGELFFGEGSRLTVL.